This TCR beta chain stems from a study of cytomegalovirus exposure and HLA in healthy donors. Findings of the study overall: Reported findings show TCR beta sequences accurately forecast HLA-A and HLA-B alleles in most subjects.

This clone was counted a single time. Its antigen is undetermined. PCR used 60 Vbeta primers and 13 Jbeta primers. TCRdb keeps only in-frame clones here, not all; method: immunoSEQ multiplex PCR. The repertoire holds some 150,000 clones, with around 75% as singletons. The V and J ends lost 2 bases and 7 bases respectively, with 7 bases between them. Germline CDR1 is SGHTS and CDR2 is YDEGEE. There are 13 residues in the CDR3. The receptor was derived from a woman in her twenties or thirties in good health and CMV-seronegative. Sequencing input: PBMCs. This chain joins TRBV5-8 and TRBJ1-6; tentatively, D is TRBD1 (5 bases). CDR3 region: CASSLRQNSPLHF. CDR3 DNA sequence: TGTGCCAGCAGCTTACGACAGAATTCACCCCTCCACTTT.